A few counts support the clone carrying this TCR beta chain. Its antigen is undetermined. This entry is derived from a study of T cell responses to AZD1222 COVID-19 vaccine. The overall study: Second-dose intervals near 4 or 12 weeks were combined.

Broader study findings: Baseline seropositivity characterized only a handful of AZD1222 recipients. White British people made up most donors, females outnumbered males, and clonal diversity was possibly underestimated.

Some clones are missing from TCRdb's copy, which holds only in-frame ones; the method was immunoSEQ multiplex PCR. The sample has some 120,000 clones, over 75% seen once. The receptor was derived from an adult in good health. The source was peripheral blood, collected on day 0 of AZD1222 vaccination.

CDR3 in DNA: TGCAGCGTTGTGGGGGGGAGCTCCTACAATGAGCAGTTCTTC. Protein: CSVVGGSSYNEQFF. The chain has TRBV29-1 and TRBJ2-1, with 7 bases aligning to TRBD2. The CDR3 has 14 amino acids. With V trimmed by 4 bases and J by 0 bases, 3 bases remained unmatched. CDR1 and CDR2 (germline): SQVTM, ANQGSEA.